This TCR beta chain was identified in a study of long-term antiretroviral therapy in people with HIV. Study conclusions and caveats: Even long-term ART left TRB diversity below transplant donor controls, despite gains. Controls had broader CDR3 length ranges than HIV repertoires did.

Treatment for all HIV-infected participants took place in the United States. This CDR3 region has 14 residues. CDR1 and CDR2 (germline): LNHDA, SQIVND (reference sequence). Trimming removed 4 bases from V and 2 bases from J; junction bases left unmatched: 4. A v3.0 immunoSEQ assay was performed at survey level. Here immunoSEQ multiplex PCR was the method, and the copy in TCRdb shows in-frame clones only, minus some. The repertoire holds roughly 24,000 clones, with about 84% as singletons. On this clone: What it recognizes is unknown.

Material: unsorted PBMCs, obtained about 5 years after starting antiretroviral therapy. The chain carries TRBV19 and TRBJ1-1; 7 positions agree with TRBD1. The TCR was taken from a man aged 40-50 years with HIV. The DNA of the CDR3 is TGTGCCAGTAGTAAGGGACAGACAAACACTGAAGCTTTCTTT. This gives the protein CASSKGQTNTEAFF.